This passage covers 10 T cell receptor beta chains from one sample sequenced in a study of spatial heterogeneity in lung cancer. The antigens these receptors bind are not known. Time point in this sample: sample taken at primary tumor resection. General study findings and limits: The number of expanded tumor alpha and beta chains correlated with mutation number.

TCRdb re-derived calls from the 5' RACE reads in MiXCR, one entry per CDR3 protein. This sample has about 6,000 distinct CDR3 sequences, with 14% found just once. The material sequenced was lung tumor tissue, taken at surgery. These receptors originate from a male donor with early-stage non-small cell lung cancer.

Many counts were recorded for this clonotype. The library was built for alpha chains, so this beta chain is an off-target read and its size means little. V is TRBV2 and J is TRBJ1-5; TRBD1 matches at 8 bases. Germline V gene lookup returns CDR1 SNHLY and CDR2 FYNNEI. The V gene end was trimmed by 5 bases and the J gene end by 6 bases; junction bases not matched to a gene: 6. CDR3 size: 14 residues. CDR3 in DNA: TGTGCCAGCAGTTCACGGACAGGGACTCAGCCCCAGCATTTT. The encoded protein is CASSSRTGTQPQHF.

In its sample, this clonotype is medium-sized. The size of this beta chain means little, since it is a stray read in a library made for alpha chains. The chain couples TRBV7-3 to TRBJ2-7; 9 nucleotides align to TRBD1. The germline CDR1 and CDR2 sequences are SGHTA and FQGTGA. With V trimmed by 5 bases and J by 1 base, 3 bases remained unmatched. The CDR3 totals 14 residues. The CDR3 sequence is CASSPGTGSYEQYF. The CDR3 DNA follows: TGTGCCAGCAGCCCCGGGACAGGGTCCTACGAGCAGTACTTC.

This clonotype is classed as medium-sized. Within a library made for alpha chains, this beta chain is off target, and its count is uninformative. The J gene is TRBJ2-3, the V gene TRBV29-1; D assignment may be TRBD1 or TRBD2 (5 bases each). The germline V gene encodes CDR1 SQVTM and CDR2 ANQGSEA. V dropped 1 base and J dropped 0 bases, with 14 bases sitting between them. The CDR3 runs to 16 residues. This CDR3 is CSVEAWGIASTDTQYF. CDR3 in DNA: TGCAGCGTTGAAGCGTGGGGGATTGCTAGCACAGATACGCAGTATTTT.

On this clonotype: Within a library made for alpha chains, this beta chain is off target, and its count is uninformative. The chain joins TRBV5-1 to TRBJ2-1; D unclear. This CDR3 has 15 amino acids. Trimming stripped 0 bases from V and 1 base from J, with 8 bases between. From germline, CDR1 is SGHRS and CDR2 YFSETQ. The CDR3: CASSLGLRSYNEQFF. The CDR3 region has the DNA TGCGCCAGCAGCTTGGGGCTTCGGTCCTACAATGAGCAGTTCTTC.

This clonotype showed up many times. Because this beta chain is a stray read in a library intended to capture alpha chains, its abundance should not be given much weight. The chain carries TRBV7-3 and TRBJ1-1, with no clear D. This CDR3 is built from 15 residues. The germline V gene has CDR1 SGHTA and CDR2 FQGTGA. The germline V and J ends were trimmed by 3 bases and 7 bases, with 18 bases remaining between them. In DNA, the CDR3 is TGTGCCAGCAGCTTCAACGGGAGATTGTCCGATGAAGCTTTCTTT. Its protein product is CASSFNGRLSDEAFF.

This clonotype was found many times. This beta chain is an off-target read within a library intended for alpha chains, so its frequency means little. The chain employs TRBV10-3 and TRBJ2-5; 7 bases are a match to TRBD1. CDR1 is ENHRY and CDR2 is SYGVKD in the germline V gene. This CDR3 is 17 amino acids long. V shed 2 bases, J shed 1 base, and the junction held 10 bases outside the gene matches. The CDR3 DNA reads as TGTGCCATCAGTGAGCATGGCCGGACAGGCAGCCAAGAGACCCAGTACTTC. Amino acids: CAISEHGRTGSQETQYF.

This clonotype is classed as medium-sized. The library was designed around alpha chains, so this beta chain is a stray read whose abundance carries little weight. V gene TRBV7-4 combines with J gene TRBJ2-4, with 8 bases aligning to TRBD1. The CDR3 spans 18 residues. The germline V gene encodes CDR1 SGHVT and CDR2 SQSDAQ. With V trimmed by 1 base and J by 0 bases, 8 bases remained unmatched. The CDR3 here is CASSLGDRKKVAKNIQYF. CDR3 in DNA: TGTGCCAGCAGCTTAGGGGACAGGAAGAAAGTAGCCAAAAACATTCAGTACTTC. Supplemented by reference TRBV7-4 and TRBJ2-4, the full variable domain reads GAGVSQSPRYKVAKRGRDVALRCDSISGHVTLYWYRQTLGQGSEVLTYSQSDAQRDKSGRPSGRFSAERPERSVSTLKIQRTEQGDSAVYLCASSLGDRKKVAKNIQYFGAGTRLSVL.

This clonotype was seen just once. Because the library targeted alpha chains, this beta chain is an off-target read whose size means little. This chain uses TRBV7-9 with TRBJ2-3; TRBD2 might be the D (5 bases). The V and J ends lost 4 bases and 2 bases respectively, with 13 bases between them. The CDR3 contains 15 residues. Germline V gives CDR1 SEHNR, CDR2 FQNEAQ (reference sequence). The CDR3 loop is CASSSKGAITDTQYF. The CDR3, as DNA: TGTGCCAGCAGCTCTAAGGGAGCGATCACAGATACGCAGTATTTT.

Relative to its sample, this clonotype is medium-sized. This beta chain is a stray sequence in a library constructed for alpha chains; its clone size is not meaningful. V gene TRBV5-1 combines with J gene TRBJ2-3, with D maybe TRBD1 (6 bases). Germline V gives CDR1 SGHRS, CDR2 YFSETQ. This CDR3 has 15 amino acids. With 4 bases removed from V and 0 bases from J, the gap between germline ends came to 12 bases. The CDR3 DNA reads TGCGCCAGCAGCACTGGGACAAAGAGCACAGATACGCAGTATTTT. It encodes CASSTGTKSTDTQYF.

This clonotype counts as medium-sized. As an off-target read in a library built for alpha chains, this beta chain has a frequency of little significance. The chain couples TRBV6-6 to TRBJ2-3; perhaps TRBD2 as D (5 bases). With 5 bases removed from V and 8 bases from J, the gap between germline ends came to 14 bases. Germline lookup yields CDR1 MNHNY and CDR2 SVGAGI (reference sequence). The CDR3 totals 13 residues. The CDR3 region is CASSTDTRFTQYF. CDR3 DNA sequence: TGTGCCAGCAGTACAGATACTAGATTTACGCAGTATTTT.